This T cell receptor beta chain was recovered during a study of cytomegalovirus exposure and HLA in healthy donors. The CDR3 length is 16 residues. Germline CDR1 SGHNT, CDR2 YYREEE (reference sequence). V gave up 4 bases and J gave up 4 bases; unmatched junction bases: 10. The PCR was carried out with 60 Vbeta primers and 13 Jbeta primers. The data were produced by immunoSEQ multiplex PCR, yet TCRdb's version contains in-frame clones alone and is incomplete. Of about 140,000 clones listed, roughly three quarters are singletons. This chain joins TRBV5-4 and TRBJ2-3; 9 bases fit TRBD2. The sample was PBMCs. This sequence was found in a female donor in good health and CMV-seronegative. The DNA of the CDR3 is TGTGCCAGCAGCGCTACAACGGGACTAGCCTCAGATACGCAGTATTTT. It translates to CASSATTGLASDTQYF.